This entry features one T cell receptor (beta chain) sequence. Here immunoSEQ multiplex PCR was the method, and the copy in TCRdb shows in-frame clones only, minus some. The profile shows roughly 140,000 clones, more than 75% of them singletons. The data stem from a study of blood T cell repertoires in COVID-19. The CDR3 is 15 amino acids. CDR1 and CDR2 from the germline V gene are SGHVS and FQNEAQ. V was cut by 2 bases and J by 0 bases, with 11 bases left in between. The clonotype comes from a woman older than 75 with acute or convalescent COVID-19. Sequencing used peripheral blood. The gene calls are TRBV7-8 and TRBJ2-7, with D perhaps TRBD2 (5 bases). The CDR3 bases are TGTGCCAGCAGCTTACCGTCGGGAAGCTCCTACGAGCAGTACTTC. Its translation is CASSLPSGSSYEQYF.